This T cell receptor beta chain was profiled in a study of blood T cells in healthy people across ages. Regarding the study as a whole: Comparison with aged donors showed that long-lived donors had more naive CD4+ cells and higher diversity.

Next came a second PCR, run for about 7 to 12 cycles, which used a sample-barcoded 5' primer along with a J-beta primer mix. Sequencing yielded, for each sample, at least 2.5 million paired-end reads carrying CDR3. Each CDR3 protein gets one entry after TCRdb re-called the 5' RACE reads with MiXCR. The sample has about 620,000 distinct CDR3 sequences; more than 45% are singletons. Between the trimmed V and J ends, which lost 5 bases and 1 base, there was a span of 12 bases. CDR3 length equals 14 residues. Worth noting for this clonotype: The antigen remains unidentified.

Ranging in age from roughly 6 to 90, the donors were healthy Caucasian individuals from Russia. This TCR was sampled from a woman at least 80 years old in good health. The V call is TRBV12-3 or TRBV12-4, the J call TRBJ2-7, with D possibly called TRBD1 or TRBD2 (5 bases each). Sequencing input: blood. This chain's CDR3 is CASSPGRKSYEQYF. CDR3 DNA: TGTGCCAGCAGTCCAGGGAGAAAATCCTACGAGCAGTACTTC.